Sequencing of this TCR beta chain was carried out in a study of breast tumors, draining lymph nodes, adjacent tissues. Study-wide results and limits: Data fit most tumor T cells coming from lymph node, expanding in tumor.

Breast cancer patients provided tissue from their axillary draining lymph nodes. This clonotype was picked up many times. Antigen: not known. TCRdb reprocessed the multiplex PCR reads with MiXCR, giving one entry per CDR3 protein. Here the sample spans about 110,000 distinct CDR3 sequences, less than 40% being singletons. The sequence was collected from a female donor with breast cancer. Some clones in this sample may be carry-over from other donors' samples. Sample: axillary lymph node tissue.

Here the CDR3 reads CASSIVTGVNTGELFF. The CDR3 nucleotides read TGTGCCAGTAGTATCGTGACAGGGGTGAACACCGGGGAGCTGTTTTTT. This chain connects TRBV19 to TRBJ2-2; 8 nucleotides match TRBD1. J gave up 1 base and V 3 bases, and 4 bases lay outside the gene matches. The CDR3 is 16 residues long. Germline-derived CDR1 and CDR2 are LNHDA and SQIVND (reference sequence).